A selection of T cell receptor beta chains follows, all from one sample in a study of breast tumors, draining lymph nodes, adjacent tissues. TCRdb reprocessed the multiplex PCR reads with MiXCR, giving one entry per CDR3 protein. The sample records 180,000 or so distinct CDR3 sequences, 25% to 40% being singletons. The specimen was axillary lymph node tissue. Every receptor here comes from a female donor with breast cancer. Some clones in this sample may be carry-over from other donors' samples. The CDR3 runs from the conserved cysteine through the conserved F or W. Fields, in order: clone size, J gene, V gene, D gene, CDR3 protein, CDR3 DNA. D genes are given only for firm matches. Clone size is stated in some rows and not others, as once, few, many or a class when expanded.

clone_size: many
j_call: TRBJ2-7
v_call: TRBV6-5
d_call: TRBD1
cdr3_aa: CASSYSDRASYEQYF
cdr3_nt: TGTGCCAGCAGTTACTCCGACAGGGCATCCTACGAGCAGTACTTC

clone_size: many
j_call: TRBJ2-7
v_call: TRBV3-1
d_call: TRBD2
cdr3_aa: CASSPKPGTTLYEQYF
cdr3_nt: TGTGCCAGCAGCCCAAAACCCGGGACTACCCTCTACGAGCAGTACTTC

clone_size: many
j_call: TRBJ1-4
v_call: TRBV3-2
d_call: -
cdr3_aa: CASSLRTVATNEKLFF
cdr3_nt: TGTGCCAGCAGCCTTAGGACAGTTGCAACTAATGAAAAACTGTTTTTT

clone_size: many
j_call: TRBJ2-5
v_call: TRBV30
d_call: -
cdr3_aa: CAWAPGVQETQYF
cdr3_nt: TGTGCCTGGGCCCCGGGGGTTCAAGAGACCCAGTACTTC

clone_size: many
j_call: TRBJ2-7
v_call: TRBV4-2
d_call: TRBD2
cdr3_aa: CASSPIAGGPSEQYF
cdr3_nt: TGTGCCAGCAGCCCGATAGCGGGGGGCCCGAGTGAGCAGTACTTC

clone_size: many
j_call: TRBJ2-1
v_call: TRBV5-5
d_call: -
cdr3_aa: CASSRLQSSYNEQFF
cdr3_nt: TGTGCCAGCAGTAGACTGCAGAGCTCCTACAATGAGCAGTTCTTC

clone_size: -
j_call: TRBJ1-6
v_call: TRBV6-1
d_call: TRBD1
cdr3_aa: CASTGTDNSPLHF
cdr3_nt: TGTGCTAGCACGGGGACAGATAATTCACCCCTCCACTTT

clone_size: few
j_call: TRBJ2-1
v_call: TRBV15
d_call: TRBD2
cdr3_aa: CATSSFTGGPYNEQFF
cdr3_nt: TGTGCCACCAGCAGCTTCACGGGGGGGCCTTACAATGAGCAGTTCTTC

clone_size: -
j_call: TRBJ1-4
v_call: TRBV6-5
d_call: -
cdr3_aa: CASSHRRTNEKPFF
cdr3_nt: TGTGCCAGCAGTCACCGACGAACTAATGAAAAACCGTTTTTT

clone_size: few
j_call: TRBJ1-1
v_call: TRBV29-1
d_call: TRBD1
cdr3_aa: CSVARDRGDTEAFF
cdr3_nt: TGCAGCGTCGCCCGGGACAGGGGTGACACTGAAGCTTTCTTT

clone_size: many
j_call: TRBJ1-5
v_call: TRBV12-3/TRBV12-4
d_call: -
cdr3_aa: CASTVTGNQPQHF
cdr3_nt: TGTGCCAGCACGGTGACGGGCAATCAGCCCCAGCATTTT

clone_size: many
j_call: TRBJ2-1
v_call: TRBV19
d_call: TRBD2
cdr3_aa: CASSIDVLAGGPRNEQFF
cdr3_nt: TGTGCCAGTAGTATAGATGTACTAGCGGGAGGGCCTAGGAATGAGCAGTTCTTC

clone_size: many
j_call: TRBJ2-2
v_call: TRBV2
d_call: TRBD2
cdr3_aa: CASSERVAGLNTGELFF
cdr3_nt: TGTGCCAGCAGTGAACGGGTAGCGGGTTTGAACACCGGGGAGCTGTTTTTT

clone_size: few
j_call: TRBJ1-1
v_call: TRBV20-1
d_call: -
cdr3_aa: CSAPPRRGEAFF
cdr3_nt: TGCAGTGCTCCCCCCCGGAGGGGTGAAGCTTTCTTT

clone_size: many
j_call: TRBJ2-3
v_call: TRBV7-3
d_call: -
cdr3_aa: CASSLLGRGTDTQYF
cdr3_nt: TGTGCCAGCAGCTTACTAGGCCGCGGCACAGATACGCAGTATTTT

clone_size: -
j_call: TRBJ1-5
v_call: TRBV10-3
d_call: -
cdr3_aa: CAISESSGRTQPQHF
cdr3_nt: TGTGCCATCAGTGAGTCTTCAGGGAGGACTCAGCCCCAGCATTTT

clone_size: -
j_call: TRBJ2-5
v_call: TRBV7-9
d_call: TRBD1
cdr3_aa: CASSLVGTGVAGTQYF
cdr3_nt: TGTGCCAGCAGTTTAGTTGGGACAGGGGTTGCAGGGACCCAGTACTTC

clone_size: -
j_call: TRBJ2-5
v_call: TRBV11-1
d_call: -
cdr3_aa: CASSFLSLARETQYF
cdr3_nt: TGTGCCAGCAGCTTTTTAAGTCTAGCGCGTGAGACCCAGTACTTC

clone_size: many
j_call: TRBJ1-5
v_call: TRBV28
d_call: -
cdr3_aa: CASIEGPNSNQPQHF
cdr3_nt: TGTGCCAGCATCGAGGGGCCAAACAGCAATCAGCCCCAGCATTTT

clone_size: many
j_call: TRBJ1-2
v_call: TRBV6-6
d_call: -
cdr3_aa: CASSRNSGGDGYGYTF
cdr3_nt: TGTGCCAGCAGCCGCAATTCCGGGGGTGATGGCTATGGCTACACCTTC

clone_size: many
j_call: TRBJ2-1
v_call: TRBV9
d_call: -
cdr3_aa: CASSPHVGGAEQFF
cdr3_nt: TGTGCCAGCAGCCCTCACGTTGGGGGGGCTGAGCAGTTCTTC

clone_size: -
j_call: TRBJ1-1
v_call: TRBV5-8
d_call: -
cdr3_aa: CASSLAVGLNTEAFF
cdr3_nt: TGTGCCAGCAGCTTGGCTGTGGGGCTGAACACTGAAGCTTTCTTT

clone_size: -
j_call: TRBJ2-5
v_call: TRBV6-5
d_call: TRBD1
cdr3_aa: CASSYWGQGETQYF
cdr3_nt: TGTGCCAGCAGTTACTGGGGACAGGGGGAGACCCAGTACTTC

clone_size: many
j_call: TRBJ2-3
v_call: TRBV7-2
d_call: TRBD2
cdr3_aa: CASSFTGGSTDTQYF
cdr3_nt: TGTGCCAGCAGCTTTACCGGGGGGAGCACAGATACGCAGTATTTT

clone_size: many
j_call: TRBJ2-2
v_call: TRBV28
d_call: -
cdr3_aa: CASSSLGQGRTGELFF
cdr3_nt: TGTGCCAGCAGTTCCCTTGGGCAGGGTCGGACCGGGGAGCTGTTTTTT

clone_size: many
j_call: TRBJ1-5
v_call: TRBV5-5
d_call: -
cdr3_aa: CASSLRRNQPQHF
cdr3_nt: TGTGCCAGCAGCTTGCGGCGGAATCAGCCCCAGCATTTT

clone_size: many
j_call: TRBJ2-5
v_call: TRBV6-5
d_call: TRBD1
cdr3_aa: CASSYLQGARETQYF
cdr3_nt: TGTGCCAGCAGTTACTTGCAGGGGGCGAGGGAGACCCAGTACTTC

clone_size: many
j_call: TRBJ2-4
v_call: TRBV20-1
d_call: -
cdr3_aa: CSASYRAEAKNIQYF
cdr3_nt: TGCAGTGCTTCTTACAGGGCTGAAGCCAAAAACATTCAGTACTTC

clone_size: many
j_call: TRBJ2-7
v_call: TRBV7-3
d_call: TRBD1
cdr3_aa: CASSPGPGTGNYEQYF
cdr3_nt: TGTGCCAGCAGCCCGGGTCCCGGGACAGGGAACTACGAGCAGTACTTC

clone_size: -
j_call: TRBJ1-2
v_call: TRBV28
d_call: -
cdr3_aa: CASSADSFNYGYTF
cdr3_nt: TGTGCCAGCAGTGCGGACAGCTTTAACTATGGCTACACCTTC

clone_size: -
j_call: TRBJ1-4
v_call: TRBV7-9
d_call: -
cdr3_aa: CASSQGSEKLFF
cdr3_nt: TGTGCCAGCAGCCAAGGGAGTGAAAAACTGTTTTTT

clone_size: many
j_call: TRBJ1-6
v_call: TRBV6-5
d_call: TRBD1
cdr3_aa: CATRDRYSPLHF
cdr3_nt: TGTGCCACCAGGGACAGGTATTCACCCCTCCACTTT

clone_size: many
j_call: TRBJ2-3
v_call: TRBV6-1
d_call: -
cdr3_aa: CASIWGPSLTDTQYF
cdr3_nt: TGTGCCAGCATCTGGGGGCCGTCACTCACAGATACGCAGTATTTT

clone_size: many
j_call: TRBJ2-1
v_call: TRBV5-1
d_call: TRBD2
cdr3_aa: CASSLGLALGDSYNEQFF
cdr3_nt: TGCGCCAGCAGCTTGGGACTAGCGCTAGGAGATAGCTACAATGAGCAGTTCTTC

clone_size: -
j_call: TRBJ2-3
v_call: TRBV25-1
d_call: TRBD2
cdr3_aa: CASSVAGADTQYF
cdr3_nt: TGTGCCAGCAGTGTAGCGGGAGCAGATACGCAGTATTTT

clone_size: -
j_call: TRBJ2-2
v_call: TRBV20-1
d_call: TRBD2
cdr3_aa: CSARGGGLFF
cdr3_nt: TGCAGTGCTAGGGGGGGGGGGCTGTTTTTT

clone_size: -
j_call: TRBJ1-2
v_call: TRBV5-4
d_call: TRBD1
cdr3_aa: CASSRGRDYGYTF
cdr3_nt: TGTGCCAGCAGCAGGGGGCGCGACTATGGCTACACCTTC

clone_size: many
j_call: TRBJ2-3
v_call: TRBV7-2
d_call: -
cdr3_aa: CASSSFSTDTQYF
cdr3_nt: TGTGCCAGCAGCTCCTTTAGCACAGATACGCAGTATTTT

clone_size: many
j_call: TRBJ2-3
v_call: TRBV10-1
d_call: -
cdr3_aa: CASSEQGIRTDTQYF
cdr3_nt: TGCGCCAGCAGTGAACAGGGTATTCGGACAGATACGCAGTATTTT

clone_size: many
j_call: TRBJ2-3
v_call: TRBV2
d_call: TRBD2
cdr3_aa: CASEKGLAGGPGTDTQYF
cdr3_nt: TGTGCCAGCGAGAAGGGACTAGCGGGGGGGCCGGGTACAGATACGCAGTATTTT

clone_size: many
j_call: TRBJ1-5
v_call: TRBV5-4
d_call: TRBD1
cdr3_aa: CASSLAGGSNQPQHF
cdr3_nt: TGTGCCAGCAGCTTGGCAGGGGGAAGCAATCAGCCCCAGCATTTT

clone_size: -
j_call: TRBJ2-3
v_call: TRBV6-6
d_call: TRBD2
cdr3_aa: CASSHPRSGRTDTQYF
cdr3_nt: TGTGCCAGCAGTCACCCTAGAAGCGGGAGAACAGATACGCAGTATTTT

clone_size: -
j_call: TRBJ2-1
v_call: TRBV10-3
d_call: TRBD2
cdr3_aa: CAISLSGDNEQFF
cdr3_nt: TGTGCCATCAGTCTTAGCGGGGACAATGAGCAGTTCTTC

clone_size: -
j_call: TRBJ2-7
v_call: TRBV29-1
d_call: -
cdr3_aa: CSVDMGGGGEQYF
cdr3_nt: TGCAGCGTTGACATGGGAGGGGGCGGCGAGCAGTACTTC

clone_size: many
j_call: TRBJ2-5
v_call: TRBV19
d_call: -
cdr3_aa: CAPYGRPRETQYF
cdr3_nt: TGTGCCCCTTATGGGAGACCTAGGGAGACCCAGTACTTC

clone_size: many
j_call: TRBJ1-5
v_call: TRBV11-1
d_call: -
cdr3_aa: CATLGMFNQPQHF
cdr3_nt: TGTGCCACCCTCGGGATGTTCAATCAGCCCCAGCATTTT

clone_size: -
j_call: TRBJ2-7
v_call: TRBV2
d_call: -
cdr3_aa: CASRVGGGGDEQQYF
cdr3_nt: TGTGCCAGCAGGGTTGGAGGGGGCGGGGATGAGCAGCAGTACTTC

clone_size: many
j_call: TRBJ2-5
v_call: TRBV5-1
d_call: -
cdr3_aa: CASSLGLEETQYF
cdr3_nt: TGCGCCAGCAGCTTGGGTTTAGAAGAGACCCAGTACTTC

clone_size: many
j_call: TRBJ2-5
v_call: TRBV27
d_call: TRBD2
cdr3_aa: CASSPSGRRETQYF
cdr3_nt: TGTGCCAGCAGTCCTAGCGGGCGTAGGGAGACCCAGTACTTC

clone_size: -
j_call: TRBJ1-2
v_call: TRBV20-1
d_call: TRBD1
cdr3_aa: CSAARDRGVMNYGYTF
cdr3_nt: TGCAGTGCTGCCCGGGACAGGGGTGTCATGAACTATGGCTACACCTTC

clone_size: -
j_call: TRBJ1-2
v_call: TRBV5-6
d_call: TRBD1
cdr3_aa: CASSAIYTGGRYGYTF
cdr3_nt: TGTGCCAGCAGCGCTATTTATACAGGGGGCAGATATGGCTACACCTTC

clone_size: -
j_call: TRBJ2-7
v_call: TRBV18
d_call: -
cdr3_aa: CASSPRGTTAYEQYF
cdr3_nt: TGTGCCAGCTCACCACGGGGAACGACAGCCTACGAGCAGTACTTC

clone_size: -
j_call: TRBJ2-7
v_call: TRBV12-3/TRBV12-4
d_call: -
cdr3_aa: CASSFARNTGVQYF
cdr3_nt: TGTGCCAGCAGTTTCGCCAGGAACACCGGGGTGCAGTACTTC